These T cell receptor beta chains were read from a single sample in a study of shared clonotypes between healthy human individuals. Clones were sequenced by immunoSEQ multiplex PCR, and TCRdb holds only the in-frame ones, with some missing. The repertoire has around 510,000 clones, around 81% of them found once; the top ten carry more than 10%. The material sequenced was PBMCs. These receptors were collected from a woman in her forties in good health. Some clones in this sample may be carry-over from other donors' samples. Each CDR3 is given with its conserved first and last residue. A D gene is named only where the DNA matches it firmly. Size is stated for part of the rows, as once, few or many counts, or as a class when the clone is expanded.

TGTGCCAGCAGCTCCCCCCCGTTGGAGCGGATCTACGAGCAGTACTTC,CASSSPPLERIYEQYF,.,TRBV11-2,.,TRBJ2-7
TGCGCCAGCAGCCGTCCGTGCGGAGGCACAGATACGCAGTATTTT,CASSRPCGGTDTQYF,.,TRBV4-1,.,TRBJ2-3
TGCGCCAGCAGCCCCCCGCCCGCCCAGGGAATCGAAGAGCAGTACTTC,CASSPPPAQGIEEQYF,.,TRBV4-1,.,TRBJ2-7
TGTGCCAGCAGCTTAGTGGGCTCCAGGAGCCTCTTATCCTACGAGCAGTACTTC,CASSLVGSRSLLSYEQYF,once,TRBV7-2,.,TRBJ2-7
TGCGCCAGCAGCTTGGAAGTCCAGAGTTATGAGCAGTTCTTC,CASSLEVQSYEQFF,.,TRBV5-1,.,TRBJ2-1
TGCAGCGCCTACCTCTCCCAGGGGTCGGAGCAGTACTTC,CSAYLSQGSEQYF,.,TRBV29-1,.,TRBJ2-7
TGTGCCAGCAGCCGCGCTCAGGGAATGAACACTGAAGCTTTCTTT,CASSRAQGMNTEAFF,.,TRBV7-9,.,TRBJ1-1
TGTGCCAGCTCTACCGGCAGGGCGAAACAGTACTTC,CASSTGRAKQYF,.,TRBV5-6,.,TRBJ2-7
TGCGCCAGCAGCCCCCGGACTAGCGGAGCCTCATCGGATGAGCAGTTCTTC,CASSPRTSGASSDEQFF,.,TRBV5-1,TRBD2,TRBJ2-1
TGTGCCAGCAGTCCAAACCCCACTAGTTGGGCCCAAGAGACCCAGTACTTC,CASSPNPTSWAQETQYF,once,TRBV27,.,TRBJ2-5
TGTGCCAGTAGTACAGGTCCTACCGGGAACATTCAGTACTTC,CASSTGPTGNIQYF,.,TRBV19,.,TRBJ2-4
TGTGCCAGCAGCGGAAGACCTTTAGCGGGAGCCGACTACAATGAGCAGTTCTTC,CASSGRPLAGADYNEQFF,.,TRBV9,TRBD2,TRBJ2-1
TGTGCCAGCAGCTTGTTCCAGCGCCCCACCTACGAGCAGTACTTC,CASSLFQRPTYEQYF,.,TRBV7-2,.,TRBJ2-7
TGTGCCAGCAGCTCCCCCCTACCTGACAGGGCCTCTGGCTACACCTTC,CASSSPLPDRASGYTF,many,TRBV7-9,TRBD1,TRBJ1-2
TGTGCCAGCAGCTCGACAGAGAATCAGCCCCAGCATTTT,CASSSTENQPQHF,.,TRBV10-3,.,TRBJ1-5
TGTGCCTGGAGTGTCACAGGGGGCTTCTACGGGCAGTACTTC,CAWSVTGGFYGQYF,.,TRBV30,TRBD1,TRBJ2-7
TGTGCCAGCAGTGACAGGGGGAACACCGGGGAGCTGTTTTTT,CASSDRGNTGELFF,.,TRBV2,.,TRBJ2-2
TGCGCCAGCAGCTTGGCACAGGGCACAGATACGCAGTATTTT,CASSLAQGTDTQYF,.,TRBV5-1,.,TRBJ2-3
TGTGCCAGCAGCTTGGGCCCCTCGGGGCAAAACTATGGCTACACCTTC,CASSLGPSGQNYGYTF,.,TRBV5-5,.,TRBJ1-2
TGCGCCAGCAGCGAGGACAGGGGCACCTTCACAGATACGCAGTATTTT,CASSEDRGTFTDTQYF,.,TRBV5-1,TRBD1,TRBJ2-3
TGCGCCAGCAGCCAAGATGGATTCGGGGAGCTGTTTTTT,CASSQDGFGELFF,.,TRBV4-3,.,TRBJ2-2
TGTGCCTGGAGTGTGGGCCGCGATCAGCCCCAGCATTTT,CAWSVGRDQPQHF,few,TRBV30,.,TRBJ1-5
TGTGCCAGCAGCTCGCAGGGTACTGGAAACACCATATATTTT,CASSSQGTGNTIYF,.,TRBV5-4,.,TRBJ1-3
TGCGCCAGCAGCCAACGGGCGGGACAGGGGCTATCCACTGAAGCTTTCTTT,CASSQRAGQGLSTEAFF,.,TRBV4-1,TRBD1,TRBJ1-1
TGTGCCAGCAGCCGACAACTAGCGGGAGCGAATGAGCAGTTCTTC,CASSRQLAGANEQFF,.,TRBV7-9,TRBD2,TRBJ2-1
TGTGCCACCAGACACAGGGCAACCTACGAGCAGTACTTC,CATRHRATYEQYF,.,TRBV19,.,TRBJ2-7